These T cell receptor beta chains were read from a single sample in a study of T cell changes during pregnancy in multiple sclerosis. Measured with immunoSEQ multiplex PCR; TCRdb has only the in-frame clones, and not every one. The sample has some 64,000 clones, 80% to 95% seen once. The sample consisted of peripheral blood, taken in the first trimester of pregnancy. These receptors were obtained from a female donor with multiple sclerosis, enrolled in a pregnancy study. Each CDR3 is given with its conserved first and last residue. The D gene is left open where the match is weak. A clone size is listed for some rows: how often the clone was seen (once, few, many), or a class if it is expanded.

d_call	clone_size	j_call	v_call	cdr3_aa	cdr3_nt
.	.	TRBJ2-3	TRBV2	CASTLGGADTQYF	TGTGCCAGCACCTTAGGGGGGGCAGATACGCAGTATTTT
TRBD1	.	TRBJ2-3	TRBV27	CASSFTTGDPTDTQYF	TGTGCCAGCAGCTTCACGACAGGGGACCCGACAGATACGCAGTATTTT
TRBD1	.	TRBJ2-5	TRBV6-5	CASTRNRGREETQYF	TGTGCCAGCACCCGCAACAGGGGGCGAGAAGAGACCCAGTACTTC
.	.	TRBJ1-2	TRBV7-2	CASSLVQGPYGYTF	TGTGCCAGCAGCTTAGTTCAGGGTCCATATGGCTACACCTTC
.	once	TRBJ2-5	TRBV5-4	CASSPAGPQETQYF	TGTGCCAGCAGCCCGGCGGGCCCTCAAGAGACCCAGTACTTC
TRBD1	.	TRBJ1-4	TRBV5-1	CASSLTGAVEKLFF	TGCGCCAGCAGCCTGACAGGGGCTGTTGAAAAACTGTTTTTT
TRBD2	.	TRBJ2-1	TRBV30	CAWIRDYPGNEQFF	TGTGCCTGGATTCGGGACTATCCAGGTAATGAGCAGTTCTTC
.	.	TRBJ1-4	TRBV18	CASSPQTRSLDEKLFF	TGTGCCAGCTCACCTCAGACCCGATCGCTAGATGAAAAACTGTTTTTT
.	.	TRBJ1-6	TRBV2	CASKGQAPSPLHF	TGTGCCAGCAAAGGCCAGGCTCCCTCACCCCTCCACTTT
TRBD1	.	TRBJ1-3	TRBV5-1	CASSFRDRGRSGNTIYF	TGCGCCAGCAGCTTCCGGGACAGGGGCCGCTCTGGAAACACCATATATTTT
TRBD2	.	TRBJ2-1	TRBV28	CASSYSGRLNNEQFF	TGTGCCAGCAGCTACAGCGGGAGGCTCAACAATGAGCAGTTCTTC
TRBD1	.	TRBJ1-1	TRBV5-1	CASSWTGTGANTEAFF	TGCGCCAGCAGCTGGACCGGGACAGGGGCGAACACTGAAGCTTTCTTT
.	.	TRBJ1-6	TRBV11-1	CASSFYFENSPLHF	TGTGCCAGCAGCTTTTACTTCGAGAATTCACCCCTCCACTTT
TRBD1	.	TRBJ2-1	TRBV4-1	CASSSGGFRYNEQFF	TGCGCCAGCAGCTCAGGGGGCTTTCGTTACAATGAGCAGTTCTTC
TRBD1	.	TRBJ1-2	TRBV7-2	CASSPETGNYGYTF	TGTGCCAGCAGCCCCGAGACAGGGAACTATGGCTACACCTTC
TRBD1	.	TRBJ1-1	TRBV6-1	CASRVDRDTEAFF	TGTGCCAGCAGAGTTGACAGGGACACTGAAGCTTTCTTT